The 28 T cell receptor beta chains presented below share a single source sample, sequenced in a study of blood T cell repertoires in COVID-19. The repertoire was sequenced with immunoSEQ multiplex PCR; TCRdb's copy has only in-frame clones and lacks some. The sample holds 50,000 to 70,000 clones, 79% seen once. The sequenced material came from peripheral blood. All receptors derive from a man aged 60 to 75 with acute or convalescent COVID-19.

This clone came up a few times. The CDR3 protein is CASSPGQLTLEQFF. The CDR3 bases are TGTGCCAGCAGCCCTGGACAGTTGACCCTTGAGCAGTTCTTC. The chain carries TRBV5-4 and TRBJ2-1, with D perhaps TRBD1 (6 bases). Trimming left V 4 bases short and J 9 bases short, with 17 bases between. The CDR3 has 14 amino acids. CDR1 and CDR2 from the germline V gene are SGHNT and YYREEE (reference sequence).

This chain links TRBV3-1 (or the pseudogene TRBV3-2) with TRBJ2-5; 8 nucleotides align to TRBD2. This CDR3 region has 16 residues. The ends lost 0 bases at V and 2 bases at J; junction bases unmatched: 5. The germline V gene has CDR1 LGHDT and CDR2 YNNKEL (reference sequence). This CDR3 reads CASSQDLSGGQETQYF. The CDR3 coding sequence is TGTGCCAGCAGCCAAGATCTCTCGGGGGGGCAAGAGACCCAGTACTTC.

This chain joins TRBV28 and TRBJ1-2; 10 positions match TRBD1. Germline V gene sequence: CDR1 MDHEN, CDR2 SYDVKM. Trimming at V came to 6 bases and at J to 7 bases, leaving 11 bases not matched to a gene. There are 15 residues in the CDR3. The DNA for the CDR3 is TGTGCCAGCAGGTCACCCGTGACAGGGGGCAGTGGCTACACCTTC. The encoded protein is CASRSPVTGGSGYTF.

On this clone itself: At the DNA level, this CDR3 is encoded by other sequences in the same sample as well. The rearrangement links TRBV5-1 to TRBJ2-2; 7 positions match TRBD1. Germline V gives CDR1 SGHRS, CDR2 YFSETQ. The CDR3 contains 15 residues. Unmatched junction bases numbered 5, after V lost 4 bases and J lost 2 bases. The CDR3 region is CASSPGTANTGELFF. As DNA, the CDR3 is TGCGCCAGCAGCCCAGGGACAGCTAACACCGGGGAGCTGTTTTTT.

V and J are TRBV15 and TRBJ1-3, with TRBD1 matching over 8 bases. Per the germline V gene, CDR1 is LNHNV and CDR2 is YYDKDF (reference sequence). The CDR3 extends over 18 amino acids. V was clipped by 0 bases and J by 2 bases; unmatched bases: 9. The CDR3 nucleotides read TGTGCCACCAGCAGAGATCCGTACCGGACAGGGACTGGAAACACCATATATTTT. Translated, it gives CATSRDPYRTGTGNTIYF.

The rearrangement links TRBV3-1 (or the pseudogene TRBV3-2) to TRBJ2-7, with 14 bases fitting TRBD2. This CDR3 contains 14 residues. Looked up from germline, CDR1 is LGHDT and CDR2 is YNNKEL (reference sequence). V lost 4 bases to trimming and J lost 5 bases; unmatched junction nucleotides: 1. CDR3 protein: CASSPGLAGDEQYF. DNA of the CDR3: TGTGCCAGCAGCCCGGGACTAGCGGGAGACGAGCAGTACTTC.

V is TRBV7-2 and J is TRBJ2-2, with D tentatively TRBD2 (5 bases). Germline values: CDR1 SGHTA, CDR2 FQGNSA. Trimming pared 7 bases from V and 5 bases from J, leaving 14 bases between. This CDR3 spans 14 amino acids. This CDR3 reads CASTLGDGTGELFF. In DNA form, the CDR3 reads TGTGCCAGCACCCTCGGGGATGGGACCGGGGAGCTGTTTTTT.

The rearrangement links TRBV7-2 to TRBJ2-5; 9 positions agree with TRBD1. Germline-derived CDR1 and CDR2 are SGHTA and FQGNSA. The CDR3 is 14 residues long. The V segment lost 3 bases and the J segment 4 bases; nucleotides outside the gene matches: 3. The CDR3 here is CASSFVTGGETQYF. CDR3 coding DNA: TGTGCCAGCAGCTTCGTGACAGGGGGAGAGACCCAGTACTTC.

Remarks on this clone: Germline and junction disagree at one end, which may indicate a read error. The V and J genes are TRBV4-1 and TRBJ2-7; tentative D call: TRBD2 (7 bases). The CDR3 spans 18 residues. Germline V gene lookup returns CDR1 MGHRA and CDR2 YSYEKL. The CDR3 protein is CARSQRGGLGAGAYEQYF. The CDR3 nucleotides are TGCGCCCGCAGCCAAAGGGGGGGCCTTGGGGCGGGAGCCTACGAGCAGTACTTC.

The V call is TRBV29-1, the J call TRBJ2-2; TRBD1 matches at 8 bases. The CDR3 contains 13 residues. J lost 7 bases, V lost 7 bases, and 8 bases had no gene match. In germline, CDR1 is SQVTM, CDR2 ANQGSEA. For the CDR3, the DNA is TGCAGCGGTAACAGGGGGGAGCACGGGGAGCTGTTTTTT. It specifies CSGNRGEHGELFF.

The chain uses TRBV3-1 (or the pseudogene TRBV3-2) and TRBJ2-6; TRBD2 matches at 7 bases. Trimming removed 3 bases from V and 0 bases from J; junction bases left unmatched: 2. The CDR3 is 16 residues long. In germline, CDR1 is LGHDT, CDR2 YNNKEL (reference sequence). CDR3 bases: TGTGCCAGCAGCCAGCGGACTAGCTCTGGGGCCAACGTCCTGACTTTC. Its protein is CASSQRTSSGANVLTF.

The chain couples TRBV10-1 to TRBJ1-4; no clear D gene. CDR1 and CDR2 from the germline V gene are WNHNN and SYGVQD (reference sequence). Trimming cost V 0 bases and J 7 bases, with 18 bases left between them. The length of the CDR3 is 17 residues. CDR3 nucleotides: TGCGCCAGCAGTGAGTCGGAGTCAGACCCCGGTCCTGAAAAACTGTTTTTT. This sequence encodes CASSESESDPGPEKLFF.

V usage is TRBV28 and J usage is TRBJ1-2, with a weak D call TRBD1 (6 bases). Trimming removed 7 bases at V and 6 bases at J, with 15 bases between. The CDR3 runs 13 residues. In germline, CDR1 is MDHEN, CDR2 SYDVKM. CDR3 loop: CASTGDRYHGYTF. In DNA form, the CDR3 reads TGTGCCAGCACTGGAGACAGGTACCATGGCTACACCTTC.

By its share, this clone is large (0.1 to 1%). The genes are TRBV7-9 and TRBJ1-5; TRBD1 aligns across 7 bases. Trimming took 5 bases from V and 5 from J; bases not matched to a gene: 9. CDR1 and CDR2 from the germline V gene are SEHNR and FQNEAQ (reference sequence). This CDR3 region has 15 residues. The CDR3 loop is CASSRTGAGDQPQHF. The CDR3 bases are TGTGCCAGCAGCCGTACAGGGGCAGGGGATCAGCCCCAGCATTTT.

V gene TRBV29-1 combines with J gene TRBJ2-7, with 7 bases lining up with TRBD2. After removal of 4 bases from V and 6 bases from J, the junction contained 9 bases not matched to a gene. This CDR3 spans 13 amino acids. Germline lookup yields CDR1 SQVTM and CDR2 ANQGSEA. The CDR3 loop is CSVVPSGKSEQYF. CDR3 in DNA: TGCAGCGTTGTACCCAGCGGGAAGAGCGAGCAGTACTTC.

This rearrangement joins TRBV28 to TRBJ1-1; tentatively, D is TRBD1 (6 bases). Germline loops: CDR1 MDHEN, CDR2 SYDVKM. V was clipped by 6 bases and J by 4 bases, with 18 bases between them. The CDR3 extends over 15 amino acids. The CDR3: CASSSPGGGTTEAFF. DNA for the CDR3: TGTGCCAGCAGCAGCCCGGGAGGGGGAACCACTGAAGCTTTCTTT.

The V and J genes are TRBV10-3 and TRBJ1-1, with D perhaps TRBD1 (6 bases). The CDR3 loop spans 12 amino acids. The V end lost 8 bases, the J end lost 1 base, and 8 bases lay between the germline ends. Germline CDR1 reads ENHRY; CDR2 reads SYGVKD. CDR3 residues: CAIGGANTEAFF. The CDR3 DNA follows: TGTGCCATCGGGGGCGCGAACACTGAAGCTTTCTTT.

The genes are TRBV2 and TRBJ2-3; D is uncertain. The V gene lost 7 bases and the J gene lost 0 bases, with 8 bases spanning the gap. From germline, CDR1 is SNHLY and CDR2 FYNNEI. This CDR3 spans 13 amino acids. For the CDR3, the DNA is TGTGCCAGCACCATCATGAGCACAGATACGCAGTATTTT. Translated, it gives CASTIMSTDTQYF. Filled out from reference TRBV2 and TRBJ2-3, the complete variable domain reads EPEVTQTPSHQVTQMGQEVILRCVPISNHLYFYWYRQILGQKVEFLVSFYNNEISEKSEIFDDQFSVERPDGSNFTLKIRSTKLEDSAMYFCASTIMSTDTQYFGPGTRLTVL.

This chain connects TRBV10-3 to TRBJ1-3; no definite D call. V lost 8 bases to trimming and J lost 4 bases, with 12 bases between them. The V gene's germline CDR1 is ENHRY and CDR2 SYGVKD. The CDR3 loop spans 13 amino acids. The CDR3 loop reads CAIGLKNGNTIYF. CDR3 coding DNA: TGTGCCATCGGTCTAAAAAACGGAAACACCATATATTTT.

The V and J genes are TRBV7-8 and TRBJ1-1; D unclear. The CDR3 length is 11 residues. Germline V gene sequence: CDR1 SGHVS, CDR2 FQNEAQ. V lost 5 bases and J 3 bases, leaving 4 bases between the germline ends. CDR3 coding DNA: TGTGCCAGCAGCCCCTACACTGAAGCTTTCTTT. Translation: CASSPYTEAFF.

The rearrangement uses TRBV14 and TRBJ1-1; perhaps TRBD1 as D (5 bases). The germline V gene encodes CDR1 SGHDN and CDR2 FVKESK. Trimming took 1 base from V and 6 from J, leaving 21 bases between them. CDR3 length: 17 amino acids. In DNA form, the CDR3 reads TGTGCCAGCAGCCAAGTCGGCCAGGGAAGGGGCAACGCTGAAGCTTTCTTT. It codes for CASSQVGQGRGNAEAFF.

This sequence joins TRBV6-5 and TRBJ1-2; maybe TRBD1 (6 bases). V was pared by 1 base and J by 4 bases, with 16 bases between. This CDR3 is built from 16 residues. CDR1 is MNHEY and CDR2 is SVGAGI in the germline V gene. The CDR3 coding sequence is TGTGCCAGCAGTTACTTGGTGCCCACAGGGACCTATGGCTACACCTTC. Its protein is CASSYLVPTGTYGYTF.

The chain combines TRBV19 with TRBJ1-3, with D perhaps matching TRBD1 (6 bases). Germline CDR1 is LNHDA and CDR2 is SQIVND (reference sequence). The V gene lost 3 bases and the J gene lost 1 base, with 10 bases spanning the gap. The CDR3 is made up of 15 amino acids. CDR3 sequence: CASSIRTASGNTIYF. As DNA, the CDR3 is TGTGCCAGTAGTATCCGGACAGCTTCTGGAAACACCATATATTTT.

This CDR3 is CSASGQNEKLFF. In nucleotides, the CDR3 is TGCAGTGCTAGTGGGCAGAATGAAAAACTGTTTTTT. This rearrangement joins TRBV20-1 to TRBJ1-4; D remains unclear. The CDR3 extends over 12 amino acids. Germline lookup yields CDR1 DFQATT and CDR2 SNEGSKA (reference sequence). With 3 bases removed from V and 5 bases from J, the gap between germline ends came to 7 bases.

The rearrangement joins TRBV5-1 to TRBJ2-1, with TRBD2 identical over 9 bases. The V and J ends lost 0 bases and 9 bases, in that order; junction bases with no gene match: 7. Germline V gives CDR1 SGHRS, CDR2 YFSETQ. This CDR3 has 15 residues. The DNA for the CDR3 is TGCGCCAGCAGCTTGGAACTAGCGGGCGGAGGTGAGCAGTTCTTC. This translates into CASSLELAGGGEQFF.

The CDR3 protein is CATSDRNPTQETQYF. CDR3 in DNA: TGTGCCACCAGTGACAGGAACCCTACCCAAGAGACCCAGTACTTC. The chain joins TRBV24-1 to TRBJ2-5; D uncertain. From germline, CDR1 is KGHDR and CDR2 SFDVKD. Deletions cut 4 bases from V and 1 base from J, with 12 bases between. The length of the CDR3 is 15 residues.

This clone was detected a few times. The chain couples TRBV19 to TRBJ1-5; D is perhaps TRBD1 (5 bases). CDR1 is LNHDA and CDR2 is SQIVND in the germline V gene (reference sequence). CDR3 length: 16 amino acids. Trimming pared 3 bases from V and 0 bases from J, leaving 12 bases between. The CDR3: CASSIGYRYSNQPQHF. CDR3 DNA: TGTGCCAGTAGTATCGGTTACAGGTATAGCAATCAGCCCCAGCATTTT.

CDR3 residues: CSVDQAGDKQFF. The CDR3 DNA reads as TGCAGCGTTGATCAAGCGGGAGACAAGCAGTTCTTC. The chain couples TRBV29-1 to TRBJ2-1; 8 bases are shared with TRBD2. Per the germline V gene, CDR1 is SQVTM and CDR2 is ANQGSEA. CDR3 length: 12 residues. V lost 3 bases to trimming and J lost 11 bases; unmatched junction nucleotides: 6.